Shown below are 2 T cell receptor beta chains from a single sample sequenced in a study of T cells expressing NK-cell markers. Reprocessing the 5' RACE reads, TCRdb reports a single entry for every CDR3 protein and omits DNA. The sample's table shows about 160,000 distinct CDR3 sequences. Sequences were obtained from blood T cells: a sorted CD56 or NKG2C T cell subset, CD4+ or CD8+ T cells, or bulk PBMC T cells (not recorded which). These receptors all come from a woman aged 18-70 years in good health.

V usage is TRBV2 and J usage is TRBJ2-7; the D gene TCRdb calls, TRBD1, cannot be checked with no DNA. The length of the CDR3 is 13 residues. Germline CDR1 and CDR2: SNHLY and FYNNEI. This chain's CDR3 is CASTPLQGSEQYF.

The V and J genes are TRBV12-3 or TRBV12-4 and TRBJ2-1. The CDR3 is 14 amino acids. This CDR3 reads CASSLAGSYNEQFF.